Reported below is one TCR beta chain. Its antigen is still unknown. Germline V gene lookup returns CDR1 SGHDT and CDR2 YYEEEE. This CDR3 region has 14 residues. J gave up 6 bases and V 4 bases, and 9 bases lay outside the gene matches. The authors ran the assay at deep level. The method was immunoSEQ multiplex PCR; TCRdb's version includes in-frame clones alone and lacks a portion of them. The sample carries millions of clones, around 90% recorded once. The sample comes from a study of shared clonotypes between healthy human individuals. Study-level results: Compared with clonotypes that all four donors shared, non-shared clonotypes had lower generation probabilities. In a few donors, around 5% of naive CD4 clonotypes appeared in common.

Memory CD4+ cells were the fraction left after CD45RA+ naive selection. The rearrangement joins TRBV5-6 to TRBJ2-7, with 8 bases aligning to TRBD1. Sample: naive CD4+ T cells sorted from blood. Subset: CD45RA+ positively selected. The sequence was collected from a man aged 18 to 30 in good health. The CDR3 bases are TGTGCCAGCAGCGCAGGGACAGGTTTTGGCGAGCAGTACTTC. Translated, it gives CASSAGTGFGEQYF.